Listed here are 26 T cell receptor beta chains from one sample, sequenced in a study of technical replicates of blood from several donors. Assay: immunoSEQ multiplex PCR; the TCRdb copy retains only in-frame clones and omits some. The table records nearly 80,000 clones, 95% to 98% of them present only once. The sample comprised T cells isolated from PBMCs. Every receptor here comes from a human donor in good health.

The chain is built from TRBV6-5 and TRBJ2-7; 9 bases map to TRBD2. The CDR3 contains 14 residues. The germline V gene has CDR1 MNHEY and CDR2 SVGAGI. V was pared by 4 bases and J by 3 bases, with 4 bases of the junction left unmatched. The CDR3 DNA is TGTGCCAGCAGTTGGGCTAGCGGGAACTACGAGCAGTACTTC. Translation: CASSWASGNYEQYF.

V and J are TRBV1 and TRBJ2-7; the D call in the table, TRBD2, was not verified against the DNA. TRBV1 is a pseudogene. The CDR3 is 16 residues long. The CDR3 loop reads CTSSQILTSRSYEQYF. CDR3 bases: TGCACCAGCAGCCAAATTCTGACTAGCCGGTCCTACGAGCAGTACTTC.

The chain carries TRBV27 and TRBJ2-5, with D tentatively TRBD2 (6 bases). Germline V gene sequence: CDR1 MNHEY, CDR2 SMNVEV (reference sequence). The CDR3 covers 14 residues. V was shortened by 8 bases and J by 3 bases, with 16 bases between the two germline ends. The CDR3 bases are TGTGCCAGCGGCTTTCTGGGCGGGGAAGAGACCCAGTACTTC. As protein: CASGFLGGEETQYF.

This chain joins TRBV4-1 and TRBJ2-7, with D possibly being TRBD1 (5 bases). Germline V gene lookup returns CDR1 MGHRA and CDR2 YSYEKL. This CDR3 is built from 14 residues. V dropped 0 bases and J dropped 6 bases, with 12 bases sitting between them. This CDR3 is CASSQDPRVTEQYF. For the CDR3, the DNA is TGCGCCAGCAGCCAAGATCCCAGGGTAACCGAGCAGTACTTC.

By share of the sample, this clone is medium-sized. Distinct nucleotide sequences in the sample also encode this CDR3. This chain uses TRBV5-1 with TRBJ2-1; 13 positions match TRBD2. V dropped 5 bases and J dropped 0; count of bases not matched to a gene: 2. Germline CDR1 is SGHRS and CDR2 is YFSETQ. This CDR3 is built from 16 residues. The CDR3 spells CASSRTSGSSYNEQFF. The CDR3 nucleotides are TGCGCCAGCAGTCGGACTAGCGGGAGCTCCTACAATGAGCAGTTCTTC.

The V and J genes are TRBV6-5 and TRBJ2-5, with a weak D call TRBD1 (6 bases). The CDR3 has 12 residues. CDR1 and CDR2 from the germline V gene are MNHEY and SVGAGI. The V end lost 6 bases, the J end lost 2 bases, and 7 bases lay between the germline ends. The CDR3 nucleotides are TGTGCCAGCAGACAGGGTCAAGAGACCCAGTACTTC. Translated, it gives CASRQGQETQYF.

This clone was seen a single time. The chain employs TRBV4-2 and TRBJ1-2; D is perhaps TRBD1 (5 bases). Trimming removed 0 bases from V and 3 bases from J, with 14 bases in between. The CDR3 is 16 residues long. Germline V gives CDR1 LGHNA, CDR2 YNFKEQ. The CDR3 DNA sequence: TGTGCCAGCAGCCAAGAATTGGGAGGGGCCGACTATGGCTACACCTTC. As protein: CASSQELGGADYGYTF.

The chain links TRBV9 to TRBJ2-1; TRBD2 agrees at 10 bases. This CDR3 comprises 17 residues. Per the germline V gene, CDR1 is SGDLS and CDR2 is YYNGEE. V lost 2 bases, J lost 0 bases, and 5 bases stayed unmatched. The DNA of the CDR3 is TGTGCCAGCAGCGTGCAGCGGGAGGGCCCCTCCTACAATGAGCAGTTCTTC. Translation gives CASSVQREGPSYNEQFF.

The chain is built from TRBV30 and TRBJ1-4; D is undetermined. The V gene's germline CDR1 is GTSNPN and CDR2 SVGIG (reference sequence). This CDR3 is 12 amino acids long. Trimming took 5 bases from V and 3 from J, leaving 7 bases between them. The CDR3 sequence is CAWGEPNEKLFF. CDR3 bases: TGTGCCTGGGGAGAGCCTAATGAAAAACTGTTTTTT. Full variable domain (rest looked up from reference TRBV30 and TRBJ1-4): SQTIHQWPATLVQPVGSPLSLECTVEGTSNPNLYWYRQAAGRGLQLLFYSVGIGQISSEVPQNLSASRPQDRQFILSSKKLLLSDSGFYLCAWGEPNEKLFFGSGTQLSVL.

The chain recombines TRBV9 with TRBJ2-7; D perhaps matches TRBD1 (5 bases). Trimming removed 0 bases at V and 5 bases at J, with 6 bases between. Germline V CDR1 and CDR2: SGDLS, YYNGEE. The CDR3 runs 12 residues. The CDR3 nucleotides read TGTGCCAGCAGCGTAGGCAGGGACGAGCAGTACTTC. Encoded protein: CASSVGRDEQYF.

The V and J genes are TRBV6-5 and TRBJ2-7; 7 bases agree with TRBD2. The CDR3 extends over 15 amino acids. J gave up 5 bases and V 0 bases, and 7 bases lay outside the gene matches. Per germline, CDR1 MNHEY and CDR2 SVGAGI. In DNA, the CDR3 is TGTGCCAGCAGTTACTCACTCCTCGCGGGAGACGAGCAGTACTTC. It specifies CASSYSLLAGDEQYF.

The CDR3 nucleotides are TGTGCCAGCAGCCCGACTAGCGGCTACGAGCAGTACTTC. Translating it yields CASSPTSGYEQYF. The chain is built from TRBV4-2 and TRBJ2-7, with 9 bases matching TRBD2. The length of the CDR3 is 13 residues. Germline V lookup: CDR1 LGHNA, CDR2 YNFKEQ. The ends lost 4 bases at V and 3 bases at J; junction bases unmatched: 1.

The chain links TRBV6-5 to TRBJ1-5; D gene unclear. Between the trimmed V and J ends, which lost 0 bases and 7 bases, there was a span of 10 bases. Germline-derived CDR1 and CDR2 are MNHEY and SVGAGI. This CDR3 spans 14 amino acids. CDR3 sequence: CASSYSMAGQPQHF. The CDR3 DNA reads as TGTGCCAGCAGTTACTCGATGGCGGGACAGCCCCAGCATTTT.

The CDR3 DNA follows: TGTGCCAGCAGCCTCGAGACTAGCTCCTACGAGCAGTACTTC. Encoded protein: CASSLETSSYEQYF. This sequence joins TRBV11-2 and TRBJ2-7; D possibly corresponds to TRBD2 (6 bases). Trimming took off 5 bases at V and 0 bases at J, with 11 bases between the two ends. CDR3 length equals 14 residues. Per the germline V gene, CDR1 is SGHAT and CDR2 is FQNNGV.

This rearrangement joins TRBV2 to TRBJ1-3, with 7 bases that match TRBD1. The V gene's germline CDR1 is SNHLY and CDR2 FYNNEI. V was pared by 10 bases and J by 0 bases, with 12 bases of the junction left unmatched. This CDR3 comprises 16 residues. As DNA, the CDR3 is TGTGCCACAGGGTCGGGACAGCCTTTCTCTGGAAACACCATATATTTT. It is translated as CATGSGQPFSGNTIYF.

The rearrangement joins TRBV25-1 to TRBJ2-1; D is possibly TRBD2 (5 bases). The CDR3 runs to 15 residues. The V and J ends lost 4 bases and 4 bases respectively, with 14 bases between them. Germline CDR1 and CDR2: MGHDK and SYGVNS. The CDR3 DNA follows: TGTGCCAGCAGTGGACTAAGCCATAATTACAATGAGCAGTTCTTC. Translation: CASSGLSHNYNEQFF.

The chain combines TRBV30 with TRBJ1-1; D gene uncertain. CDR3 length: 13 residues. The V end lost 4 bases, the J end lost 0 bases, and 9 bases lay between the germline ends. Germline values: CDR1 GTSNPN, CDR2 SVGIG (reference sequence). CDR3: CAWITSLNTEAFF. The CDR3 DNA follows: TGTGCCTGGATAACAAGTTTGAACACTGAAGCTTTCTTT.

The V call is TRBV4-2, the J call TRBJ1-4; unclear D gene. The germline gives CDR1 LGHNA, CDR2 YNFKEQ. The CDR3 has 14 amino acids. Trimming pared 4 bases from V and 8 bases from J, leaving 14 bases between. The chain's CDR3 is CASSPGAKSEKLFF. CDR3 bases: TGTGCCAGCAGCCCTGGAGCAAAGTCAGAAAAACTGTTTTTT.

V usage is TRBV7-9 and J usage is TRBJ2-7, with 9 bases matching TRBD1. The V gene's germline CDR1 is SEHNR and CDR2 FQNEAQ (reference sequence). CDR3 size: 14 residues. V trimming: 4 bases; J trimming: 6 bases; junction bases outside the gene matches: 7. As DNA, the CDR3 is TGTGCCAGCAGCTCCAGGACAGGGGCGGCCGAGCAGTACTTC. This sequence encodes CASSSRTGAAEQYF.

This chain uses TRBV6-5 with TRBJ2-1; TRBD2 agrees at 12 bases. V lost 5 bases and J lost 4; bases outside the gene matches: 3. Germline lookup yields CDR1 MNHEY and CDR2 SVGAGI. The CDR3 consists of 15 residues. This chain's CDR3 is CASSLAGGPYNEQFF. The CDR3 DNA reads as TGTGCCAGCAGTCTAGCGGGAGGGCCGTACAATGAGCAGTTCTTC.

The V and J genes are TRBV9 and TRBJ2-1; possibly TRBD2 for D (6 bases). V gave up 2 bases and J gave up 3 bases, with 12 bases separating them. The CDR3 covers 15 residues. CDR1 SGDLS and CDR2 YYNGEE come from the germline V gene. Here the CDR3 reads CASSVSGGDYNEQFF. CDR3 sequence (DNA): TGTGCCAGCAGCGTTTCTGGAGGGGACTACAATGAGCAGTTCTTC.

CDR3 in DNA: TGCGCCAGCAGCTTGATGCCAGGGGACGGCTACACCTTC. As protein: CASSLMPGDGYTF. The rearrangement joins TRBV5-1 to TRBJ1-2; weak D call: TRBD1 (6 bases). The germline V and J ends were trimmed by 1 base and 8 bases, with 12 bases remaining between them. Looked up from germline, CDR1 is SGHRS and CDR2 is YFSETQ. The CDR3 runs to 13 residues. Supplemented by reference TRBV5-1 and TRBJ1-2, the full variable domain reads KAGVTQTPRYLIKTRGQQVTLSCSPISGHRSVSWYQQTPGQGLQFLFEYFSETQRNKGNFPGRFSGRQFSNSRSEMNVSTLELGDSALYLCASSLMPGDGYTFGSGTRLTVV.

This chain connects TRBV12-5 to TRBJ2-5, with 8 bases identical to TRBD1. The V and J ends lost 1 base and 0 bases, in that order; junction bases with no gene match: 1. The CDR3 consists of 15 residues. CDR1 is LGHNT, CDR2 FRNRAP, per germline. The CDR3 here is CASGLGQGYQETQYF. Here the CDR3 DNA reads TGTGCTAGTGGTTTGGGACAGGGGTACCAAGAGACCCAGTACTTC.

The V gene is TRBV19, the J gene TRBJ1-5; no firm D call. The CDR3 spans 12 residues. The V and J ends lost 3 bases and 5 bases respectively, with 5 bases between them. Germline assignment: CDR1 LNHDA and CDR2 SQIVND (reference sequence). In DNA form, the CDR3 reads TGTGCCAGTAGTATTACGGATCAGCCCCAGCATTTT. This translates into CASSITDQPQHF.

This chain uses TRBV5-4 with TRBJ2-3; D is unresolved. Germline CDR1 SGHNT, CDR2 YYREEE (reference sequence). The CDR3 is 12 amino acids. V lost 0 bases, J lost 5 bases, and 4 bases lay in between. CDR3 region: CASSLDRDTQYF. In DNA, the CDR3 is TGTGCCAGCAGCTTGGATAGAGATACGCAGTATTTT.

The chain uses TRBV18 and TRBJ1-2, with D tentatively TRBD1 (5 bases). This CDR3 has 13 amino acids. Germline V lookup: CDR1 KGHSH, CDR2 LQKENI. The V end lost 9 bases, the J end lost 1 base, and 12 bases lay between the germline ends. The CDR3 region has the DNA TGTGCCAGTCACCCCGACAGTAACTATGGCTACACCTTC. It encodes CASHPDSNYGYTF.